This T cell receptor (beta chain) comes out of a study of type 1 and type 2 diabetes patients. For the study at large: Participants included type 1 and type 2 diabetes patients plus nondiabetic controls. T cells were magnetically sorted from PBMCs as CD4+ or CD8+ subsets. The whole study generated some 20,000,000 paired-end reads.

Trimming cost V 8 bases and J 5 bases, with 10 bases left between them. The length of the CDR3 is 11 residues. CDR1 is SNHLY, CDR2 FYNNEI, per germline. Genomic DNA was the PCR template. A primer set of 30 forward and 13 reverse primers amplified the CDR3. TCRdb re-called the multiplex PCR reads through MiXCR, storing one row per CDR3 protein. This sample has 280,000 or so distinct CDR3 sequences, with roughly 44% found just once. As regards this clonotype: Its target is not known. A much more abundant neighbour one base away suggests this may be a read error. The conserved final phenylalanine or tryptophan is absent from the CDR3, which likely points to a read error.

Study-wide results and limits: With limited T2D and control samples, some T1D-only expanded clones may not be T1D-specific.

The sequence came from a man aged 18 to 35 with type 2 diabetes. The chain recombines TRBV2 with TRBJ2-7; D is possibly TRBD2 (6 bases). The sequenced sample was peripheral blood mononuclear cells (PBMCs). The CDR3 nucleotides read TGTGCCAGCCGGAGGGTTCACGAGCAGTACTCC. Translation gives CASRRVHEQYS.